These 15 T cell receptor beta chains came from one sample sequenced in a study of T cell responses to AZD1222 COVID-19 vaccine (dated by TCRdb to 2020 to 2022). Library prep was done by the immunoSEQ multiplex PCR assay. In its TCRdb copy, this immuneACCESS table keeps in-frame sequences only and misses some clones. Where compared with another copy, unresolved V genes explain less than half of these, and the others have no known cause. This sample lists 100,000 to 150,000 clones; over 85% were detected once. The ten largest clones take up about 5% of the sample. The time point label on this specimen signifies: baseline before first vaccination. This specimen was peripheral blood, taken on day 0 of AZD1222 vaccination. The origin of the receptors is an adult in good health.

The genes are TRBV4-3 and TRBJ2-7, with 7 bases aligning to TRBD2. Looked up from germline, CDR1 is LGHNA and CDR2 is YSLEER. This CDR3 is built from 15 residues. Trimming at V came to 1 base and at J to 2 bases, leaving 5 bases not matched to a gene. The CDR3 nucleotides read TGCGCCAGCAGCCAAGGATTCGGGGGGACCTACGAGCAGTACTTC. This codes for CASSQGFGGTYEQYF.

The chain couples TRBV29-1 to TRBJ2-7, with D possibly TRBD2 on 5 matching bases. Trimming took off 6 bases at V and 4 bases at J, with 10 bases between the two ends. This CDR3 spans 11 amino acids. Germline V CDR1 and CDR2: SQVTM, ANQGSEA. In nucleotides, the CDR3 is TGCAGCGTGATTAGGGAGTACGAGCAGTACTTC. This codes for CSVIREYEQYF.

V gene TRBV4-3 combines with J gene TRBJ1-5; TRBD1 aligns across 7 bases. Germline assignment: CDR1 LGHNA and CDR2 YSLEER. The ends lost 3 bases at V and 4 bases at J; junction bases unmatched: 12. The CDR3 loop spans 17 amino acids. The CDR3 DNA reads as TGCGCCAGCAGCCACCGTTACAAGGGACAGCCAAATCAGCCCCAGCATTTT. Translation: CASSHRYKGQPNQPQHF.

The chain recombines TRBV6-4 with TRBJ1-6; no clear D. The length of the CDR3 is 15 residues. Germline V gene sequence: CDR1 MRHNA, CDR2 SNTAGT. The V gene lost 4 bases and the J gene lost 3 bases, with 10 bases spanning the gap. CDR3 nucleotide sequence: TGTGCCAGCAGTGTGTACGCAGACTATAATTCACCCCTCCACTTT. It specifies CASSVYADYNSPLHF.

The chain uses TRBV27 and TRBJ2-6, with D unresolved. CDR1 MNHEY and CDR2 SMNVEV come from the germline V gene (reference sequence). The V gene lost 1 base and the J gene lost 0 bases, with 4 bases spanning the gap. CDR3 length: 15 residues. Here the CDR3 DNA reads TGTGCCAGCAGTTTATATGGCTCTGGGGCCAACGTCCTGACTTTC. Protein: CASSLYGSGANVLTF.

The V and J genes are TRBV6-1 and TRBJ1-2; 8 bases are shared with TRBD1. The length of the CDR3 is 16 residues. Germline V gene sequence: CDR1 MNHNS, CDR2 SASEGT. J gave up 6 bases and V 0 bases, and 9 bases lay outside the gene matches. CDR3 residues: CASSEAGSGGKNGYTF. CDR3 bases: TGTGCCAGCAGTGAAGCGGGGTCAGGGGGCAAGAATGGCTACACCTTC.

The chain recombines TRBV12-3 or TRBV12-4 with TRBJ1-5, with D perhaps matching TRBD1 (6 bases). The CDR3 is made up of 13 amino acids. Trimming took 3 bases from V and 5 from J, leaving 8 bases between them. The CDR3 nucleotides read TGTGCCAGCAGTTTTCAGGGGCATCAGCCCCAGCATTTT. This encodes CASSFQGHQPQHF.

As regards this clone: The junction departs from the called germline gene at one end, perhaps through a read error. The J gene is TRBJ1-5, the V gene TRBV7-2; possible D gene TRBD1, 5 bases. CDR3 length equals 13 residues. The germline gives CDR1 SGHTA, CDR2 FQGNSA. The CDR3 DNA is TGTGCCAGCAGTTTAGACAGCATCGGGCCCCAGCATTTT. Amino acid sequence: CASSLDSIGPQHF.

V gene TRBV10-3 combines with J gene TRBJ1-6, with D maybe TRBD1 (5 bases). This CDR3 region has 15 residues. From germline, CDR1 is ENHRY and CDR2 SYGVKD. The V end lost 10 bases, the J end lost 6 bases, and 19 bases lay between the germline ends. The CDR3 DNA is TGTGCCACAGGGACCGGGACTCAGCGTAATTCACCCCTCCACTTT. Encoded protein: CATGTGTQRNSPLHF.

The chain joins TRBV3-1 (or the pseudogene TRBV3-2) to TRBJ1-2; 7 nucleotides agree with TRBD1. The CDR3 spans 15 residues. V was clipped by 4 bases and J by 8 bases; unmatched bases: 13. Per germline, CDR1 LGHDT and CDR2 YNNKEL (reference sequence). This chain's CDR3 is CASSPIGTGVGGYTF. DNA for the CDR3: TGTGCCAGCAGCCCAATAGGAACAGGGGTGGGCGGCTACACCTTC.

The V gene is TRBV10-2, the J gene TRBJ2-7; D is unclear. V was clipped by 0 bases and J by 5 bases, with 8 bases between them. The CDR3 totals 13 residues. Germline values: CDR1 WSHSY, CDR2 SAAADI. In nucleotides, the CDR3 is TGCGCCAGCAGTGAGTCCGGAGCAGACGAGCAGTACTTC. Its protein is CASSESGADEQYF.

This clone was seen only once. This chain joins TRBV6-5 and TRBJ2-1; TRBD1 matches at 9 bases. Looked up from germline, CDR1 is MNHEY and CDR2 is SVGAGI. V dropped 8 bases and J dropped 3; count of bases not matched to a gene: 8. The CDR3 totals 15 residues. In DNA, the CDR3 is TGTGCCAGCGCCCTCGGACAGGGGCTCTACAATGAGCAGTTCTTC. It specifies CASALGQGLYNEQFF.

In this sample, this clone turned up once. The rearrangement joins TRBV2 to TRBJ1-3, with no clear D. Germline values: CDR1 SNHLY, CDR2 FYNNEI. Trimming took 6 bases from V and 2 from J, leaving 8 bases between them. The CDR3 has 13 amino acids. CDR3 region: CASSSGTGNTIYF. CDR3 coding DNA: TGTGCCAGCAGCTCCGGAACTGGAAACACCATATATTTT.

On this clone: Other DNA variants within this sample encode the same CDR3. The chain joins TRBV3-1 (or the pseudogene TRBV3-2) to TRBJ2-3, with D hard to call. The germline V and J ends were trimmed by 1 base and 6 bases, with 5 bases remaining between them. The CDR3 covers 12 residues. CDR1 and CDR2 from the germline V gene are LGHDT and YNNKEL (reference sequence). The CDR3 nucleotides read TGTGCCAGCAGCCAAGGGGTGGATACGCAGTATTTT. It translates to CASSQGVDTQYF.

This clone has just one count. V is TRBV7-8 and J is TRBJ1-2; possibly TRBD1 for D (5 bases). V lost 5 bases and J lost 8, with 18 bases in between. The CDR3 spans 14 residues. The germline V gene has CDR1 SGHVS and CDR2 FQNEAQ. The CDR3 nucleotides are TGTGCCAGCAGCACATCAAGTCCGGGACTCGGCTACACCTTC. Protein: CASSTSSPGLGYTF.